This T cell receptor (beta chain) was found in a study of blood T cell repertoires in COVID-19. Overall study context: Sites in the United States, Italy and Spain provided acute and convalescent COVID-19 samples. Nucleic acid was either cDNA or gDNA, and it came from T cells, B-cell-depleted T cells, or PBMCs.

V lost 5 bases, J lost 4 bases, and 7 bases stayed unmatched. The CDR3 contains 16 residues. Germline CDR1 and CDR2: LNHDA and SQIVND (reference sequence). Under the authors' procedure: Amplifying reference gene primers gave estimates of nucleated cell counts. Method: immunoSEQ multiplex PCR; TCRdb's copy keeps in-frame clones and lacks some. The D gene and trimming were derived from the DNA, and the V and J assignments and clone size from that table. The repertoire includes 200,000 to 250,000 clones, 75% to 90% of them detected once, and approximately 3.7% sits in the top ten. Enrollees, about 18 to 89 years old, lived in 24 US areas.

This sequence originates from a woman aged 25-40 years who had been exposed to COVID-19. The rearrangement uses TRBV19 and TRBJ2-6; 8 nucleotides line up with TRBD2. Sample: PBMCs or T cells enriched from blood (not recorded which). CDR3 bases: TGTGCCAGTAGTCCCCTCGGGGGGGCCGGGGCCAACGTCCTGACTTTC. Its translation: CASSPLGGAGANVLTF.